This T cell receptor beta chain was observed in a study of monozygotic twins with inflammatory bowel disease. With the 5' RACE reads reprocessed, TCRdb shows one record per CDR3 protein and no DNA. In total, the table holds 140,000 to 150,000 distinct CDR3 sequences. The CDR3 has 13 residues. Per the germline V gene, CDR1 is GTSNPN and CDR2 is SVGIG (reference sequence). The specimen was blood. The source is a human donor with ulcerative colitis or Crohn's disease, or a healthy co-twin of an affected twin (not recorded which). The rearrangement joins TRBV30 to TRBJ2-7; with no DNA, the TCRdb D assignment of TRBD1 cannot be verified. The CDR3 protein is CACSRGDSYEQYF.